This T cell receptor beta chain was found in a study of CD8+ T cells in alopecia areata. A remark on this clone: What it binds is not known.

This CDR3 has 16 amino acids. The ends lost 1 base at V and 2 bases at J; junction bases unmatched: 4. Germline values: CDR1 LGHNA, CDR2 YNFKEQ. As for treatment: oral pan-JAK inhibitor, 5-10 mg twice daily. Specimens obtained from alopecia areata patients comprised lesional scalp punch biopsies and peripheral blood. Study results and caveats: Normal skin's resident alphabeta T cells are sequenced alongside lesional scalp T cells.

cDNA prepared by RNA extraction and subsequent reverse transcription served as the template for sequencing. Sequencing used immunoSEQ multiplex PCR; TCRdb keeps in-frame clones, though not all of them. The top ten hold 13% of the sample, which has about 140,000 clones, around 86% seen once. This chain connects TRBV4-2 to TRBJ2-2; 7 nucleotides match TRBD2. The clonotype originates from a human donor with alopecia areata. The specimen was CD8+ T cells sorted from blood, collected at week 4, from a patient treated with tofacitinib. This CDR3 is CASSQVAGVNTGELFF. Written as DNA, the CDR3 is TGTGCCAGCAGCCAAGTCGCGGGAGTAAACACCGGGGAGCTGTTTTTT.